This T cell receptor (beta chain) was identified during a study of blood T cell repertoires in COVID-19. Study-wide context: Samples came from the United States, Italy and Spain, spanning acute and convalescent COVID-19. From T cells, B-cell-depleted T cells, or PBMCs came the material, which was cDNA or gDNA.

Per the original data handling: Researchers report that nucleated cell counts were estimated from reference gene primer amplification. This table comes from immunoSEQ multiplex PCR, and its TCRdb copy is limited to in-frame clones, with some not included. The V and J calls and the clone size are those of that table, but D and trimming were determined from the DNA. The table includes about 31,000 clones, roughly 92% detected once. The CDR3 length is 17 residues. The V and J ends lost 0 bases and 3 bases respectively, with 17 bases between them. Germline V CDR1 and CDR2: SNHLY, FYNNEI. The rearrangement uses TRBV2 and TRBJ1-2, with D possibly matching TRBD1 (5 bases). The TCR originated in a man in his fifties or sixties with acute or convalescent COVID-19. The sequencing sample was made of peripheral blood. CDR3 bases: TGTGCCAGCAGTGAAGCGCTTTTGGGGGGAACGGACTATGGCTACACCTTC. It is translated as CASSEALLGGTDYGYTF. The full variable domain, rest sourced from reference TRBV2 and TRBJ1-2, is EPEVTQTPSHQVTQMGQEVILRCVPISNHLYFYWYRQILGQKVEFLVSFYNNEISEKSEIFDDQFSVERPDGSNFTLKIRSTKLEDSAMYFCASSEALLGGTDYGYTFGSGTRLTVV.